This T cell receptor (beta chain) was identified during a study of T cells after posttransplantation cyclophosphamide. TCRdb's table, derived via immunoSEQ multiplex PCR, lists solely in-frame clones and lacks some. The repertoire holds around 15,000 clones, with 94% as singletons. V lost 4 bases and J lost 2; bases outside the gene matches: 5. The CDR3 covers 14 residues. On this clone itself: Its target is unknown.

The naive gate required viable CD3+CD4+ or CD3+CD8+ cells with CCR7+CD45RA+CD45RO-CD95-CD27+CD28+ phenotype. This related bone marrow graft donor gave peripheral blood on the day of marrow donation. The study's findings and limits: Recipient CMV seropositivity and CMV reactivation strongly tracked TRB clonality.

Sequenced sample: naive CD4+ T cells sorted from blood. This clonotype originated in a woman aged 45 to 65 in good health and a related stem cell transplant donor. V and J are TRBV23-1 and TRBJ2-7, with 7 bases identical to TRBD1. TRBV23-1 is assigned to the ORF class and has an uncertain function. The chain's CDR3 is CASSLGTEPYEQYF. CDR3 DNA sequence: TGCGCCAGCAGTCTTGGGACAGAACCCTACGAGCAGTACTTC.